A selection of T cell receptor beta chains follows, all from one sample in a study of blood T cell repertoires in COVID-19. The assay was immunoSEQ multiplex PCR, and TCRdb's table has in-frame clones only and misses some. The data hold some 240,000 clones, with more than 70% observed a single time. The specimen sequenced was peripheral blood. These receptors all come from a human donor in a cohort sampled during active COVID-19. Both conserved end residues are part of each CDR3. Each record gives: D gene, V gene, clone size, J gene, CDR3 DNA, CDR3 protein. D genes are given only for firm matches. For some rows the clone size is stated as once, few or many, or as a class when expanded; others skip it.

d_gene: TRBD1; v_gene: TRBV5-4; abundance: NA; j_gene: TRBJ1-1; CDR3nt: TGTGCCAGCAGCTTGCCAGGGGGCATGAACACTGAAGCTTTCTTT; CDR3aa: CASSLPGGMNTEAFF
d_gene: NA; v_gene: TRBV18; abundance: NA; j_gene: TRBJ1-2; CDR3nt: TGTGCCAGCTCACCCACAGGCCCAGGCAGGGCCAACTATGGCTACACCTTC; CDR3aa: CASSPTGPGRANYGYTF
d_gene: TRBD2; v_gene: TRBV9; abundance: NA; j_gene: TRBJ2-6; CDR3nt: TGTGCCAGCAGCTCCGGGGGGAACTCTGGGGCCAACGTCCTGACTTTC; CDR3aa: CASSSGGNSGANVLTF
d_gene: NA; v_gene: TRBV7-6; abundance: NA; j_gene: TRBJ2-7; CDR3nt: TGTGCCAGCAGCGGTCGGATTACAGGGAACCCCCTTATCCACGAGCAGTACTTC; CDR3aa: CASSGRITGNPLIHEQYF
d_gene: NA; v_gene: TRBV12-3/TRBV12-4; abundance: NA; j_gene: TRBJ2-7; CDR3nt: TGTGCCAGCAGTTCCCTCGGGGTACAGTACTTC; CDR3aa: CASSSLGVQYF
d_gene: TRBD2; v_gene: TRBV6-5; abundance: NA; j_gene: TRBJ2-3; CDR3nt: TGTGCCAGCAGTAACCCGGGGGGAGCGCAGTATTTT; CDR3aa: CASSNPGGAQYF
d_gene: NA; v_gene: TRBV10-3; abundance: NA; j_gene: TRBJ1-2; CDR3nt: TGTGCCATCAGTGAGCCTAGCCAAGGGGGTGGCTACACCTTC; CDR3aa: CAISEPSQGGGYTF
d_gene: TRBD2; v_gene: TRBV6-2/TRBV6-3; abundance: NA; j_gene: TRBJ2-7; CDR3nt: TGTGCCAGCAGTCGGACTAGCGGGGGCTACGAGCAGTACTTC; CDR3aa: CASSRTSGGYEQYF
d_gene: NA; v_gene: TRBV5-1; abundance: NA; j_gene: TRBJ1-2; CDR3nt: TGCGCCAGCAGCTTGGGACAGGTGGCTTTCTATGGCTACACCTTC; CDR3aa: CASSLGQVAFYGYTF
d_gene: TRBD2; v_gene: TRBV5-1; abundance: NA; j_gene: TRBJ2-7; CDR3nt: TGCGCCAGCAGCTTGCGCTCGGGAGGGCCCGACGAGCAGTACTTC; CDR3aa: CASSLRSGGPDEQYF
d_gene: TRBD1; v_gene: TRBV6-1; abundance: NA; j_gene: TRBJ1-3; CDR3nt: TGTGCCAGCAGTGAATATGGCCAGGGGGCCTCAGGAAACACCATATATTTT; CDR3aa: CASSEYGQGASGNTIYF
d_gene: NA; v_gene: TRBV20-1; abundance: once; j_gene: TRBJ1-2; CDR3nt: TGCAGTATAGACGGGTACTATGGCTACACCTTC; CDR3aa: CSIDGYYGYTF
d_gene: NA; v_gene: TRBV19; abundance: NA; j_gene: TRBJ2-5; CDR3nt: TGTGCCAGTAGTATCTCCCCGGACAGTACCCCTTTGGAGACCCAGTACTTC; CDR3aa: CASSISPDSTPLETQYF
d_gene: NA; v_gene: TRBV28; abundance: NA; j_gene: TRBJ1-1; CDR3nt: TGTGCCAGCAGTCCCCCCTCGGGGGGCACTGAAGCTTTCTTT; CDR3aa: CASSPPSGGTEAFF
d_gene: NA; v_gene: TRBV6-5; abundance: NA; j_gene: TRBJ1-2; CDR3nt: TGTGCCAGCGGGGCAGACTATGGCTACACCTTC; CDR3aa: CASGADYGYTF
d_gene: TRBD1; v_gene: TRBV19; abundance: NA; j_gene: TRBJ1-4; CDR3nt: TGTGCCAGTAGGCGGACAGGCTTTAATGAAAAACTGTTTTTT; CDR3aa: CASRRTGFNEKLFF
d_gene: TRBD1; v_gene: TRBV11-2; abundance: NA; j_gene: TRBJ1-2; CDR3nt: TGTGCCAGCAGCTTAGGACAGGGGTATGGCTACACCTTC; CDR3aa: CASSLGQGYGYTF
d_gene: TRBD2; v_gene: TRBV5-1; abundance: few; j_gene: TRBJ2-7; CDR3nt: TGCGCCAGCAGCTTGAGACTAGCGGAAAGCTCCTACGAGCAGTACTTC; CDR3aa: CASSLRLAESSYEQYF
d_gene: NA; v_gene: TRBV11-3; abundance: NA; j_gene: TRBJ2-1; CDR3nt: TGTGCCAGCAGCTTGGAGGGGTCTGGGGGCTCCTACAATGAGCAGTTCTTC; CDR3aa: CASSLEGSGGSYNEQFF
d_gene: NA; v_gene: TRBV28; abundance: NA; j_gene: TRBJ2-5; CDR3nt: TGTGCCAGCAGCCTACTCCCCGCAGGGCGGCAAGAGACCCAGTACTTC; CDR3aa: CASSLLPAGRQETQYF
d_gene: NA; v_gene: TRBV6-1; abundance: NA; j_gene: TRBJ1-2; CDR3nt: TGTGCCAGCAGTGAAAACATAAACTATGGCTACACCTTC; CDR3aa: CASSENINYGYTF
d_gene: TRBD2; v_gene: TRBV24-1; abundance: NA; j_gene: TRBJ2-1; CDR3nt: TGTGCCACCAGGGGACTAGCAAACAATGAGCAGTTCTTC; CDR3aa: CATRGLANNEQFF
d_gene: TRBD1; v_gene: TRBV24-1; abundance: NA; j_gene: TRBJ2-3; CDR3nt: TGTGCCACCAGTGATCCGGGACAGGGGTCGGGAGATACGCAGTATTTT; CDR3aa: CATSDPGQGSGDTQYF
d_gene: TRBD1; v_gene: TRBV7-2; abundance: NA; j_gene: TRBJ1-2; CDR3nt: TGTGCCAGCAGCTCGGGACCGAGGACAGGGGAAGGCTACACCTTC; CDR3aa: CASSSGPRTGEGYTF
d_gene: TRBD2; v_gene: TRBV6-5; abundance: NA; j_gene: TRBJ2-7; CDR3nt: TGTGCCAGCAGCGGGACTAGCGGGGAGAAGCAGTACTTC; CDR3aa: CASSGTSGEKQYF